The 26 T cell receptor beta chains in this list originate from one sample, sequenced in a study of blood T cells in healthy people across ages. A second PCR, run for about 6 to 11 cycles, used a sample-barcoded 5' primer plus a J-beta primer mix. MiXCR, run by TCRdb on the 5' RACE reads, gives a single entry per CDR3 protein. The sample has around 1,000,000 distinct CDR3 sequences, under 30% seen once. The sample was also reused in another study, on T cells of mothers and their children.

What was sequenced was blood. Receptors originate from a girl aged 2 to 9 in good health.

This clonotype has just a few counts. J is TRBJ2-4 and V is TRBV7-9; possible D gene TRBD1, 6 bases. Germline V gives CDR1 SEHNR, CDR2 FQNEAQ (reference sequence). This CDR3 region has 13 residues. V lost 5 bases to trimming and J lost 6 bases, with 11 bases between them. CDR3 nucleotides: TGTGCCAGCAGCCCCGGACAGCCAAACATTCAGTACTTC. Protein product: CASSPGQPNIQYF.

The chain employs TRBV6-1 and TRBJ1-1, with a tentative D call TRBD1 (6 bases). Per germline, CDR1 MNHNS and CDR2 SASEGT. Trimming cost V 7 bases and J 1 base, with 10 bases left between them. The CDR3 has 13 residues. The DNA of the CDR3 is TGTGCCAGCAAGCGGGGGGCGAACACTGAAGCTTTCTTT. This sequence encodes CASKRGANTEAFF.

This clonotype has just a few counts. The chain links TRBV7-8 to TRBJ2-1; D remains unclear. Germline V lookup: CDR1 SGHVS, CDR2 FQNEAQ. V lost 7 bases to trimming and J lost 15 bases, with 13 bases between them. The CDR3 spans 10 residues. CDR3 amino acids: CASMETKLFF. The DNA for the CDR3 is TGTGCCAGCATGGAGACCAAGTTGTTCTTC.

Comment on this clonotype: At one end the junction does not follow the germline gene, possibly because of a read error. The rearrangement links TRBV6-1 to TRBJ1-2, with 11 positions matching TRBD1. The CDR3 runs to 18 residues. Germline assignment: CDR1 MNHNS and CDR2 SASEGT. The CDR3 bases are TGTGCCAGCAGCCGGACAGGGGGCAAAGCTGAACCCAACTATGGCTGCACCTTC. Translating it yields CASSRTGGKAEPNYGCTF.

This chain links TRBV18 with TRBJ2-5; D possibly uses TRBD1 or TRBD2 (5 bases each). V was pared by 9 bases and J by 5 bases, with 19 bases between. CDR1 and CDR2 (germline): KGHSH, LQKENI. The CDR3 runs 14 residues. DNA for the CDR3: TGTGCCAGTACAGGCATACGGGGACCGGAGACCCAGTACTTC. It yields the protein CASTGIRGPETQYF.

This clonotype was counted a single time. The chain is built from TRBV7-2 and TRBJ1-2; TRBD1 might be the D (6 bases). From germline, CDR1 is SGHTA and CDR2 FQGNSA. The CDR3 length is 15 residues. Trimming took 3 bases from V and 4 from J, leaving 15 bases between them. The CDR3 reads CASSFYPGVPYGYTF. The DNA for the CDR3 is TGTGCCAGCAGCTTCTACCCAGGGGTACCCTATGGCTACACCTTC. The whole variable domain, filled in from reference TRBV7-2 and TRBJ1-2, reads GAGVSQSPSNKVTEKGKDVELRCDPISGHTALYWYRQSLGQGLEFLIYFQGNSAPDKSGLPSDRFSAERTGGSVSTLTIQRTQQEDSAVYLCASSFYPGVPYGYTFGSGTRLTVV.

This sequence joins TRBV6-2 or TRBV6-3 and TRBJ2-5, with D unresolved. The J call may be wrong; the DNA end is better matched by TRBJ2-7. CDR1 and CDR2 (germline): MNHEY, SVGEGT. The length of the CDR3 is 15 residues. CDR3 in amino acids: CASSSTTLLLNEQYF. DNA for the CDR3: TGTGCCAGCAGTTCTACTACACTTTTGCTTAACGAGCAGTACTTC.

The J gene is TRBJ2-3, the V gene TRBV20-1, with D uncertain. Trimming removed 7 bases from V and 0 bases from J, with 14 bases in between. Germline V gene sequence: CDR1 DFQATT, CDR2 SNEGSKA (reference sequence). The CDR3 is made up of 14 amino acids. This CDR3 reads CSVPWAASTDTQYF. For the CDR3, the DNA is TGCAGTGTCCCTTGGGCGGCTAGCACAGATACGCAGTATTTT.

Note on this clonotype: A read error is likely, as this CDR3 ends without the conserved phenylalanine or tryptophan. The chain couples TRBV20-1 to TRBJ1-3; no clear D. CDR3 size: 13 residues. Trimming took off 5 bases at V and 0 bases at J, with 8 bases between the two ends. Germline CDR1 is DFQATT and CDR2 is SNEGSKA (reference sequence). The CDR3 protein is CSASANSGNTIYS. The CDR3 DNA is TGCAGTGCTTCAGCGAACTCTGGAAACACCATATATTCT.

The chain joins TRBV25-1 to TRBJ2-7, with D unresolved. Germline V gene data show CDR1 as MGHDK and CDR2 as SYGVNS. The V end was cut by 5 bases, the J end by 2 bases, with 10 bases between. The CDR3 is 13 residues long. This CDR3 is CASSTGLTYEQYF. The CDR3 DNA reads as TGTGCCAGCAGTACGGGCCTCACCTACGAGCAGTACTTC.

The CDR3, as DNA: TGTGCCACCAGCAGAGATTCAGGACAGTGGCCCACCGGGGAGCTGTTTTTT. Amino acid sequence: CATSRDSGQWPTGELFF. The chain links TRBV15 to TRBJ2-2; weak D call: TRBD1 (6 bases). With 0 bases removed from V and 4 bases from J, the gap between germline ends came to 15 bases. The germline V gene has CDR1 LNHNV and CDR2 YYDKDF (reference sequence). The CDR3 contains 17 residues.

The chain employs TRBV14 and TRBJ2-7; 11 bases agree with TRBD2. CDR3 length: 16 amino acids. The ends lost 2 bases at V and 3 bases at J; junction bases unmatched: 6. The germline V gene encodes CDR1 SGHDN and CDR2 FVKESK. CDR3 in amino acids: CASSQIIGTSGYEQYF. CDR3 coding DNA: TGTGCCAGCAGCCAAATTATAGGGACTAGCGGCTACGAGCAGTACTTC.

CDR3 bases: TGTGCCAGCAGCCGGGGGTCAGGGGAGGTCGGGGAGCTGTTTTTT. Amino acids: CASSRGSGEVGELFF. The chain links TRBV7-2 to TRBJ2-2; D may match TRBD1 or TRBD2 (6 bases each). Germline assignment: CDR1 SGHTA and CDR2 FQGNSA. This CDR3 contains 15 residues. V was trimmed by 5 bases and J by 7 bases, leaving 17 bases between them.

The chain links TRBV7-9 to TRBJ1-3, with D possibly TRBD1 on 5 matching bases. CDR1 is SEHNR, CDR2 FQNEAQ, per germline (reference sequence). V was pared by 3 bases and J by 1 base, with 16 bases between. This CDR3 has 17 residues. The CDR3 region is CASSFTPTTGSGNTIYF. CDR3 nucleotide sequence: TGTGCCAGCAGCTTCACCCCAACTACAGGATCTGGAAACACCATATATTTT.

This clonotype appeared a few times. The chain combines TRBV4-1 with TRBJ2-7; D not certain. Looked up from germline, CDR1 is MGHRA and CDR2 is YSYEKL. The CDR3 runs to 14 residues. Trimming removed 0 bases at V and 3 bases at J, with 9 bases between. The CDR3: CASSQDVTSYEQYF. The DNA of the CDR3 is TGCGCCAGCAGCCAAGATGTCACCAGCTACGAGCAGTACTTC.

The rearrangement links TRBV4-1 to TRBJ1-2; D might be TRBD1 (5 bases). The CDR3 loop spans 13 amino acids. Germline V gene lookup returns CDR1 MGHRA and CDR2 YSYEKL. V lost 3 bases, J lost 8 bases, and 13 bases lay in between. CDR3 amino acids: CASSHPRERGYTF. DNA for the CDR3: TGCGCCAGCAGCCACCCCAGGGAGCGGGGCTACACCTTC.

This clonotype was seen more than once but under ten times. The rearrangement uses TRBV6-6 and TRBJ2-6; 7 bases are a match to TRBD1. The CDR3 has 13 amino acids. The germline V gene encodes CDR1 MNHNY and CDR2 SVGAGI (reference sequence). Losses at the gene ends were 7 bases for V and 11 bases for J; bases not matched to a gene: 8. CDR3 coding DNA: TGTGCCAGCATTCCGACAGGGAGTGACGTCCTGACTTTC. Amino acids: CASIPTGSDVLTF.

The chain employs TRBV9 and TRBJ1-6; D is possibly TRBD1 (5 bases). Trimming left V 5 bases short and J 7 bases short, with 7 bases between. CDR3 length equals 12 residues. Germline lookup yields CDR1 SGDLS and CDR2 YYNGEE. The CDR3 bases are TGTGCCAGCAGTAGACAGAATTCACCCCTCCACTTT. As protein: CASSRQNSPLHF.

The chain joins TRBV7-2 to TRBJ2-5; D may match TRBD1 or TRBD2 (6 bases each). V was shortened by 3 bases and J by 1 base, with 9 bases between the two germline ends. Germline CDR1 reads SGHTA; CDR2 reads FQGNSA. The CDR3 runs 14 residues. Written as DNA, the CDR3 is TGTGCCAGCAGCTTTAAGGGGGGCCAAGAGACCCAGTACTTC. Amino acid sequence: CASSFKGGQETQYF.

J is TRBJ2-4 and V is TRBV2, with D possibly TRBD1 on 6 matching bases. The germline V gene encodes CDR1 SNHLY and CDR2 FYNNEI. V lost 1 base and J 0 bases, leaving 7 bases between the germline ends. CDR3 size: 15 residues. In DNA, the CDR3 is TGTGCCAGCAGTGAAGAACAGGGAGCCAAAAACATTCAGTACTTC. Its translation is CASSEEQGAKNIQYF. Full variable domain (missing parts from reference TRBV2 and TRBJ2-4): EPEVTQTPSHQVTQMGQEVILRCVPISNHLYFYWYRQILGQKVEFLVSFYNNEISEKSEIFDDQFSVERPDGSNFTLKIRSTKLEDSAMYFCASSEEQGAKNIQYFGAGTRLSVL.

This clonotype was counted only a few times. At one of its ends the junction is not consistent with the germline gene, which may arise from a read error. The J gene is TRBJ2-5, the V gene TRBV20-1, with 9 bases identical to TRBD2. Germline V CDR1 and CDR2: DFQATT, SNEGSKA (reference sequence). This CDR3 contains 15 residues. The CDR3 region is CSARGSSGRPETQYF. Written as DNA, the CDR3 is TGCAGTGCCAGAGGGAGTAGCGGGAGACCAGAGACCCAGTACTTC.

This chain connects TRBV24-1 to TRBJ2-1, with D hard to call. Trimming removed 4 bases from V and 6 bases from J, with 6 bases in between. The CDR3 loop spans 12 amino acids. In germline, CDR1 is KGHDR, CDR2 SFDVKD. CDR3 loop: CATSEGINEQFF. DNA for the CDR3: TGTGCCACCAGTGAGGGGATCAATGAGCAGTTCTTC.

This chain connects TRBV28 to TRBJ1-6; weak D call: TRBD1 (6 bases). Trimming removed 8 bases at V and 9 bases at J, with 14 bases between. The CDR3 runs to 13 residues. The V gene's germline CDR1 is MDHEN and CDR2 SYDVKM. Here the CDR3 DNA reads TGTGCCAGCGTCCTCCAACAGGGTTCACCCCTCCACTTT. Translating it yields CASVLQQGSPLHF.

V gene TRBV29-1 combines with J gene TRBJ2-7; D possibly uses TRBD1 or TRBD2 (5 bases each). Trimming left V 4 bases short and J 5 bases short, with 18 bases between. Per germline, CDR1 SQVTM and CDR2 ANQGSEA. The CDR3 contains 14 residues. Here the CDR3 reads CSVAGAGYFNEQYF. In DNA, the CDR3 is TGCAGCGTTGCCGGGGCAGGGTATTTCAACGAGCAGTACTTC.

The chain is built from TRBV4-2 and TRBJ2-5; weak D call: TRBD1 (7 bases). The CDR3 has 16 residues. The V end was cut by 1 base, the J end by 1 base, with 13 bases between. Germline values: CDR1 LGHNA, CDR2 YNFKEQ. The CDR3 DNA reads as TGTGCCAGCAGCCAAGCTGGAGGGACAGTCCAAGAGACCCAGTACTTC. It is translated as CASSQAGGTVQETQYF.

The chain uses TRBV5-1 and TRBJ1-4; D call uncertain. The CDR3 is made up of 16 amino acids. Germline CDR1 is SGHRS and CDR2 is YFSETQ. Trimming took off 6 bases at V and 5 bases at J, with 20 bases between the two ends. CDR3 sequence reads: CASTRKINGTNEKLFF. In DNA form, the CDR3 reads TGCGCCAGCACCAGAAAGATAAACGGAACAAATGAAAAACTGTTTTTT. Filled out from reference TRBV5-1 and TRBJ1-4, the complete variable domain reads KAGVTQTPRYLIKTRGQQVTLSCSPISGHRSVSWYQQTPGQGLQFLFEYFSETQRNKGNFPGRFSGRQFSNSRSEMNVSTLELGDSALYLCASTRKINGTNEKLFFGSGTQLSVL.